One sample yielded the 27 T cell receptor beta chains listed below, sequenced in a study of blood T cell repertoires in COVID-19. Clones were sequenced by immunoSEQ multiplex PCR, and TCRdb holds only the in-frame ones, with some missing. Found here are hundreds of thousands of clones, about 90% of them singletons; the top ten hold about 2%. Sequencing was done on a sample of PBMCs or T cells enriched from blood (not recorded which). These receptors were obtained from a woman aged 18-29 years with acute COVID-19.

This clone was recorded only once. The chain joins TRBV10-1 to TRBJ2-5, with D possibly being TRBD1 (7 bases). Trimming removed 2 bases at V and 5 bases at J, with 12 bases between. The germline V gene has CDR1 WNHNN and CDR2 SYGVQD (reference sequence). The CDR3 is 14 residues long. The CDR3 reads CASSEDRAGETQYF. The CDR3 coding sequence is TGCGCCAGCAGTGAGGACAGGGCGGGGGAGACCCAGTACTTC.

This clone was seen only a few times. The chain links TRBV5-1 to TRBJ1-1, with a tentative D call TRBD1 (6 bases). The CDR3 has 13 amino acids. The germline CDR1 and CDR2 sequences are SGHRS and YFSETQ. The V end lost 7 bases, the J end lost 0 bases, and 10 bases lay between the germline ends. CDR3 sequence reads: CASAQGLNTEAFF. CDR3 DNA: TGCGCCAGCGCACAGGGCTTGAACACTGAAGCTTTCTTT.

V usage is TRBV2 and J usage is TRBJ2-7; the D is unclear. The CDR3 runs to 13 residues. Germline V lookup: CDR1 SNHLY, CDR2 FYNNEI. V dropped 3 bases and J dropped 3 bases, with 9 bases sitting between them. CDR3 nucleotide sequence: TGTGCCAGCAGTGAGCCACTGAACTACGAGCAGTACTTC. As protein: CASSEPLNYEQYF.

This clone occurred a few times. V usage is TRBV4-1 and J usage is TRBJ2-7; tentatively, D is TRBD1 (7 bases). Per the germline V gene, CDR1 is MGHRA and CDR2 is YSYEKL. The CDR3 totals 15 residues. Deletions cut 1 base from V and 7 bases from J, with 17 bases between. CDR3 loop: CASSQGGGTAREQYF. CDR3 in DNA: TGCGCCAGCAGCCAAGGAGGGGGGACAGCCAGGGAGCAGTACTTC.

J is TRBJ1-3 and V is TRBV7-9; 9 positions agree with TRBD1. This CDR3 spans 15 amino acids. CDR1 is SEHNR, CDR2 FQNEAQ, per germline (reference sequence). Losses at the gene ends were 4 bases for V and 4 bases for J; bases not matched to a gene: 5. The CDR3 nucleotides are TGTGCCAGCAGCTACGGGACAGGGATCGGAAACACCATATATTTT. Translation: CASSYGTGIGNTIYF.

This chain connects TRBV27 to TRBJ1-5, with 8 bases lining up with TRBD1. V gave up 5 bases and J gave up 2 bases; unmatched junction bases: 8. From germline, CDR1 is MNHEY and CDR2 SMNVEV (reference sequence). The CDR3 is 16 residues long. CDR3 nucleotide sequence: TGTGCCAGCAGTACCTTAGACAGGGGCGGCAATCAGCCCCAGCATTTT. Translating gives CASSTLDRGGNQPQHF.

This sequence joins TRBV11-2 and TRBJ2-1, with 7 nucleotides matching TRBD1. Trimming cost V 5 bases and J 1 base; bases outside gene matches: 5. The length of the CDR3 is 15 residues. Per the germline V gene, CDR1 is SGHAT and CDR2 is FQNNGV. The CDR3: CASSRHRGSYNEQFF. The CDR3 bases are TGTGCCAGCAGCCGACACAGGGGATCCTACAATGAGCAGTTCTTC.

This chain connects TRBV28 to TRBJ1-5; TRBD1 aligns across 7 bases. J lost 7 bases, V lost 8 bases, and 11 bases had no gene match. CDR1 MDHEN and CDR2 SYDVKM come from the germline V gene. The CDR3 loop spans 14 amino acids. CDR3 sequence (DNA): TGTGCCAGCGTGTTTCGACAGGGCCACCAGCCCCAGCATTTT. Amino acids: CASVFRQGHQPQHF.

V gene TRBV2 combines with J gene TRBJ1-1; D is perhaps TRBD1 (6 bases). V was clipped by 4 bases and J by 7 bases, with 16 bases between them. The CDR3 extends over 14 amino acids. The germline gives CDR1 SNHLY, CDR2 FYNNEI. For the CDR3, the DNA is TGTGCCAGCAGTGGTGGCAGGGACATTAATGAAGCTTTCTTT. It translates to CASSGGRDINEAFF.

The chain carries TRBV7-2 and TRBJ2-1; TRBD2 matches at 8 bases. V shed 1 base and J 4 bases; nucleotides not matched to a gene: 3. The CDR3 has 15 residues. The germline CDR1 and CDR2 sequences are SGHTA and FQGNSA. The CDR3 protein is CASSLDGTRYNEQFF. As DNA, the CDR3 is TGTGCCAGCAGCTTAGACGGGACTAGATACAATGAGCAGTTCTTC.

The CDR3 loop is CASSTRLAGRETQYF. Written as DNA, the CDR3 is TGTGCCAGCAGCACCCGACTAGCGGGGAGGGAGACCCAGTACTTC. The chain couples TRBV5-4 to TRBJ2-5; 11 nucleotides match TRBD2. Germline CDR1 SGHNT, CDR2 YYREEE (reference sequence). CDR3 length: 15 residues. The V segment lost 4 bases and the J segment 5 bases; nucleotides outside the gene matches: 7. The full variable domain, its missing parts supplied by reference TRBV5-4 and TRBJ2-5, is ETGVTQSPTHLIKTRGQQVTLRCSSQSGHNTVSWYQQALGQGPQFIFQYYREEENGRGNFPPRFSGLQFPNYSSELNVNALELDDSALYLCASSTRLAGRETQYFGPGTRLLVL.

This clone was seen only once. The chain uses TRBV11-2 and TRBJ1-2, with no clear D. V was clipped by 11 bases and J by 8 bases, with 18 bases between them. The CDR3 runs to 12 residues. Germline V gene lookup returns CDR1 SGHAT and CDR2 FQNNGV. DNA for the CDR3: TGTGCCGCAGAGGGAGGTACCGAGGGCTACACCTTC. Its protein product is CAAEGGTEGYTF.

This clone was counted between two and nine times. The chain carries TRBV18 and TRBJ1-1; no firm D call. The CDR3 spans 15 residues. Looked up from germline, CDR1 is KGHSH and CDR2 is LQKENI. Trimming shortened V by 2 bases and J by 0 bases, and 10 bases separated the two germline ends. The CDR3 spells CASSPRSGLNTEAFF. DNA for the CDR3: TGTGCCAGCTCACCAAGATCAGGTTTGAACACTGAAGCTTTCTTT.

The rearrangement joins TRBV28 to TRBJ2-3; D might be TRBD2 (6 bases). V dropped 5 bases and J dropped 0 bases, with 12 bases sitting between them. Germline lookup yields CDR1 MDHEN and CDR2 SYDVKM. The CDR3 runs to 15 residues. The CDR3 DNA reads TGTGCCAGCAGTAGGCCCGGGAGAAGCACAGATACGCAGTATTTT. This sequence encodes CASSRPGRSTDTQYF.

The chain carries TRBV11-2 and TRBJ2-3; a possible D gene is TRBD1 (6 bases). Trimming left V 1 base short and J 9 bases short, with 11 bases between. CDR3 length equals 13 residues. Germline lookup yields CDR1 SGHAT and CDR2 FQNNGV. CDR3 DNA: TGTGCCAGCAGCTTAGGACAGGACACCACGCAGTATTTT. Translating it yields CASSLGQDTTQYF.

V is TRBV4-3 and J is TRBJ2-1; 10 nucleotides align to TRBD1. The CDR3 extends over 14 amino acids. The V gene's germline CDR1 is LGHNA and CDR2 YSLEER. Germline trimming cut 4 bases from V and 5 bases from J; bases unmatched to any gene: 2. In DNA form, the CDR3 reads TGCGCCAGCAGCCTAGGGACAGGGGACAATGAGCAGTTCTTC. As protein: CASSLGTGDNEQFF.

This clone has just a few counts. The chain is built from TRBV18 and TRBJ1-2; D is unclear. V gave up 3 bases and J gave up 4 bases, with 15 bases separating them. Germline V gives CDR1 KGHSH, CDR2 LQKENI. The CDR3 has 15 amino acids. As DNA, the CDR3 is TGTGCCAGCTCACCCTTTGACTCGGTCGGCTATGGCTACACCTTC. This codes for CASSPFDSVGYGYTF.

This clone was observed a handful of times. This chain joins TRBV5-3 and TRBJ1-1, with 7 bases identical to TRBD1. TRBV5-3 is assigned to the ORF class and has an uncertain function. V trimming: 3 bases; J trimming: 4 bases; junction bases outside the gene matches: 9. This CDR3 region has 15 residues. CDR3 sequence reads: CARSYSQGSSTEAFF. CDR3 sequence (DNA): TGTGCCAGAAGCTATTCACAGGGGTCCTCCACTGAAGCTTTCTTT.

This clone has only one observation. V usage is TRBV11-2 and J usage is TRBJ1-4; tentatively, D is TRBD1 (6 bases). V lost 5 bases, J lost 4 bases, and 14 bases lay in between. There are 15 residues in the CDR3. Per the germline V gene, CDR1 is SGHAT and CDR2 is FQNNGV. The DNA of the CDR3 is TGTGCCAGCAGCCCCCGGACAGCCAATAATGAAAAACTGTTTTTT. It specifies CASSPRTANNEKLFF.

This clone has a handful of counts. The rearrangement joins TRBV5-8 to TRBJ1-1; D ambiguous. The CDR3 has 13 residues. With 2 bases removed from V and 1 base from J, the gap between germline ends came to 6 bases. The germline V gene encodes CDR1 SGHTS and CDR2 YDEGEE. DNA of the CDR3: TGTGCCAGCAGCTTAAACAGGAACACTGAAGCTTTCTTT. Protein sequence: CASSLNRNTEAFF.

The J gene is TRBJ2-2, the V gene TRBV7-9; D might be TRBD1 (5 bases). The CDR3 loop spans 15 amino acids. Per the germline V gene, CDR1 is SEHNR and CDR2 is FQNEAQ (reference sequence). Trimming pared 2 bases from V and 6 bases from J, leaving 13 bases between. CDR3 amino acids: CASSLSGRAAGELFF. For the CDR3, the DNA is TGTGCCAGCAGCTTATCGGGCAGGGCGGCCGGGGAGCTGTTTTTT.

The chain joins TRBV4-1 to TRBJ1-1; 8 nucleotides agree with TRBD1. The trim removed 1 base at V and 5 bases at J, leaving 6 bases unmatched. The CDR3 is made up of 15 amino acids. Germline V CDR1 and CDR2: MGHRA, YSYEKL. The CDR3 loop is CASSQGQGARTEAFF. CDR3 bases: TGCGCCAGCAGCCAAGGCCAGGGGGCCCGTACTGAAGCTTTCTTT.

The genes are TRBV18 and TRBJ1-2; tentative D call: TRBD1 (5 bases). Trimming cost V 2 bases and J 4 bases, with 14 bases left between them. CDR3 length: 15 residues. Per the germline V gene, CDR1 is KGHSH and CDR2 is LQKENI. Here the CDR3 reads CASSPGAGKAYGYTF. CDR3 in DNA: TGTGCCAGCTCACCAGGGGCAGGGAAGGCCTATGGCTACACCTTC.

The chain couples TRBV29-1 to TRBJ2-1, with 8 positions matching TRBD1. Per germline, CDR1 SQVTM and CDR2 ANQGSEA. The CDR3 has 11 residues. V lost 6 bases, J lost 9 bases, and 4 bases stayed unmatched. This CDR3 reads CSVRTGLEQFF. The CDR3 DNA reads as TGCAGCGTGCGGACAGGGCTTGAGCAGTTCTTC.

This sequence joins TRBV5-6 and TRBJ2-7; 10 nucleotides agree with TRBD1. V lost 3 bases and J lost 10; bases outside the gene matches: 10. The CDR3 is 14 amino acids. Germline V gene sequence: CDR1 SGHDT, CDR2 YYEEEE. For the CDR3, the DNA is TGTGCCAGCAGCTCGGGGACAGGGGAGTTAGCCCAGTACTTC. Translated, it gives CASSSGTGELAQYF.

There are a few counts of this clone. The chain carries TRBV9 and TRBJ1-1; D perhaps matches TRBD1 (5 bases). Germline CDR1 SGDLS, CDR2 YYNGEE. The CDR3 has 15 residues. V lost 3 bases and J lost 0, with 12 bases in between. DNA for the CDR3: TGTGCCAGCAGCGCTAGGGGAAATATGAACACTGAAGCTTTCTTT. Its translation is CASSARGNMNTEAFF.

The chain recombines TRBV19 with TRBJ1-1, with D unclear. V was pared by 3 bases and J by 3 bases, with 14 bases between. CDR1 LNHDA and CDR2 SQIVND come from the germline V gene (reference sequence). The CDR3 loop spans 15 amino acids. CDR3 bases: TGTGCCAGTAGTATGAAGTCGGGTTCTTACACTGAAGCTTTCTTT. Amino acids: CASSMKSGSYTEAFF. The variable domain in full, with the rest retrieved from reference TRBV19 and TRBJ1-1, is DGGITQSPKYLFRKEGQNVTLSCEQNLNHDAMYWYRQDPGQGLRLIYYSQIVNDFQKGDIAEGYSVSREKKESFPLTVTSAQKNPTAFYLCASSMKSGSYTEAFFGQGTRLTVV.